This passage covers 19 T cell receptor beta chains from one sample sequenced in a study of sequential checkpoint blockade in melanoma. Sequencing was performed with immunoSEQ multiplex PCR; in TCRdb, only in-frame clones are kept and a portion is missing. The table has 15,000 to 20,000 clones, 60% to 80% seen once. As for treatment: randomized to nivolumab then ipilimumab (arm A) or the reverse (arm B). This specimen was CD8+ T cells sorted from blood (inferred from file names), taken from a patient given nivolumab and ipilimumab in sequence. These receptors came from a human donor with melanoma.

The chain combines TRBV5-5 with TRBJ2-1; possibly TRBD1 for D (6 bases). V gave up 5 bases and J gave up 0 bases, with 12 bases separating them. CDR1 is SGHKS, CDR2 YYEKEE, per germline (reference sequence). There are 15 residues in the CDR3. DNA for the CDR3: TGTGCCAGCAGTTGGACAGCGAGCTCCTACAATGAGCAGTTCTTC. Its translation is CASSWTASSYNEQFF.

The gene calls are TRBV6-6 and TRBJ2-3; D is unclear. The CDR3 consists of 14 residues. Germline V gene lookup returns CDR1 MNHNY and CDR2 SVGAGI (reference sequence). V was clipped by 5 bases and J by 2 bases, with 11 bases between them. The CDR3: CASSQARVTDTQYF. CDR3 in DNA: TGTGCCAGCAGTCAGGCGCGTGTCACAGATACGCAGTATTTT.

J is TRBJ1-5 and V is TRBV27, with 9 bases identical to TRBD1. Germline values: CDR1 MNHEY, CDR2 SMNVEV (reference sequence). Losses at the gene ends were 6 bases for V and 4 bases for J; bases not matched to a gene: 10. This CDR3 region has 16 residues. Here the CDR3 reads CASRAEGQGLNQPQHF. CDR3 in DNA: TGTGCCAGCAGGGCCGAGGGACAGGGCCTTAATCAGCCCCAGCATTTT.

CDR3 loop: CASSYYRDGETQYF. The CDR3 bases are TGTGCCAGCAGCTATTACAGGGACGGGGAGACCCAGTACTTC. The chain carries TRBV7-9 and TRBJ2-5, with a possible D match to TRBD1 (6 bases). CDR1 and CDR2 from the germline V gene are SEHNR and FQNEAQ (reference sequence). The CDR3 is made up of 14 amino acids. V lost 4 bases and J lost 5, with 14 bases in between.

This clone was picked up one time. The chain employs TRBV27 and TRBJ1-5; 10 bases agree with TRBD1. Germline V gives CDR1 MNHEY, CDR2 SMNVEV (reference sequence). The CDR3 is 15 amino acids. V gave up 4 bases and J gave up 6 bases; unmatched junction bases: 6. The chain's CDR3 is CASSSRTGGSQPQHF. The CDR3 region has the DNA TGTGCCAGCAGTTCCAGGACAGGGGGGAGTCAGCCCCAGCATTTT.

This rearrangement joins TRBV10-3 to TRBJ2-2; 7 bases agree with TRBD1. CDR3 length equals 14 residues. The germline V gene has CDR1 ENHRY and CDR2 SYGVKD. With 7 bases clipped from V and 7 bases from J, the junction kept 9 bases outside the gene matches. In DNA form, the CDR3 reads TGTGCCATCAAGGGCAGGGGGACGGACGGGGAGCTGTTTTTT. Its protein is CAIKGRGTDGELFF.

Only a few counts were recorded for this clone. V usage is TRBV5-6 and J usage is TRBJ2-7; D may be TRBD2 (6 bases). Germline V gene sequence: CDR1 SGHDT, CDR2 YYEEEE. The CDR3 is 13 residues long. Trimming left V 4 bases short and J 3 bases short, with 11 bases between. The CDR3 here is CASSPRENYEQYV. CDR3 nucleotides: TGTGCCAGCAGCCCCCGGGAGAACTACGAGCAGTACGTC.

This chain joins TRBV5-6 and TRBJ2-7, with 9 bases aligning to TRBD1. Per germline, CDR1 SGHDT and CDR2 YYEEEE. Trimming at V came to 2 bases and at J to 1 base, leaving 4 bases not matched to a gene. This CDR3 comprises 15 residues. This CDR3 is CASSFATGGSYEQYF. The DNA for the CDR3 is TGTGCCAGCAGCTTCGCGACAGGGGGATCCTACGAGCAGTACTTC.

Only a few counts were recorded for this clone. The chain has TRBV28 and TRBJ2-5; 8 nucleotides match TRBD2. The CDR3 runs 14 residues. Germline V gives CDR1 MDHEN, CDR2 SYDVKM. The V gene end was trimmed by 6 bases and the J gene end by 5 bases; junction bases not matched to a gene: 8. The chain's CDR3 is CASSQVAGRETQYF. DNA for the CDR3: TGTGCCAGCAGCCAAGTAGCGGGACGGGAGACCCAGTACTTC.

The CDR3 reads CASSHGQGTTEAFF. The CDR3, as DNA: TGCGCCAGCAGCCATGGACAGGGGACGACTGAAGCTTTCTTT. The rearrangement links TRBV4-1 to TRBJ1-1; 9 bases are a match to TRBD1. With 3 bases clipped from V and 5 bases from J, the junction kept 4 bases outside the gene matches. There are 14 residues in the CDR3. The germline V gene has CDR1 MGHRA and CDR2 YSYEKL.

The chain joins TRBV28 to TRBJ2-5, with unresolved D. CDR3 length: 16 amino acids. Trimming left V 7 bases short and J 0 bases short, with 18 bases between. CDR1 and CDR2 from the germline V gene are MDHEN and SYDVKM. The DNA of the CDR3 is TGTGCCAGCACCAGCCATGCAGGATTGTACCAAGAGACCCAGTACTTC. The encoded protein is CASTSHAGLYQETQYF.

Only a few counts were recorded for this clone. The V and J genes are TRBV19 and TRBJ2-7, with 11 bases lining up with TRBD1. V lost 2 bases, J lost 6 bases, and 6 bases stayed unmatched. The germline V gene has CDR1 LNHDA and CDR2 SQIVND (reference sequence). The CDR3 covers 15 residues. The CDR3 nucleotides read TGTGCCAGTAGTATATCGAGGACAGGGGGCCTCGAGCAGTACTTC. Translated: CASSISRTGGLEQYF.

This clone was detected a few times. The chain couples TRBV6-4 to TRBJ2-3, with 11 bases fitting TRBD2. Germline-derived CDR1 and CDR2 are MRHNA and SNTAGT. J was trimmed by 4 bases and V by 4 bases; bases with no gene match: 1. The CDR3 consists of 14 residues. This chain's CDR3 is CASSVAGGPDTQYF. The CDR3 DNA follows: TGTGCCAGCAGTGTAGCGGGGGGGCCAGATACGCAGTATTTT.

The chain combines TRBV19 with TRBJ2-2; a weak D match, TRBD2 (5 bases). CDR1 and CDR2 from the germline V gene are LNHDA and SQIVND (reference sequence). This CDR3 spans 14 amino acids. Trimming cost V 7 bases and J 6 bases, with 15 bases left between them. The CDR3 sequence is CASMVGLEAGELFF. In DNA form, the CDR3 reads TGTGCCAGTATGGTAGGCCTGGAGGCCGGGGAGCTGTTTTTT. The variable domain in full, with the rest retrieved from reference TRBV19 and TRBJ2-2, is DGGITQSPKYLFRKEGQNVTLSCEQNLNHDAMYWYRQDPGQGLRLIYYSQIVNDFQKGDIAEGYSVSREKKESFPLTVTSAQKNPTAFYLCASMVGLEAGELFFGEGSRLTVL.

Here the CDR3 DNA reads TGTGCCAGCAGCCCCGGGGGGTATTATGACAAGCAGTACGTC. Protein: CASSPGGYYDKQYV. The chain couples TRBV6-1 to TRBJ2-7, with 7 bases identical to TRBD2. The CDR3 totals 14 residues. Germline V gene data show CDR1 as MNHNS and CDR2 as SASEGT. The V segment lost 6 bases and the J segment 8 bases; nucleotides outside the gene matches: 13.

The chain links TRBV29-1 to TRBJ1-2; 7 bases agree with TRBD1. Germline V gene lookup returns CDR1 SQVTM and CDR2 ANQGSEA. After removal of 3 bases from V and 3 bases from J, the junction contained 13 bases not matched to a gene. CDR3 length equals 16 residues. CDR3 sequence: CSVDHPTRTGDYGYTF. In DNA form, the CDR3 reads TGCAGCGTTGACCACCCCACCCGGACAGGTGACTATGGCTACACCTTC.

This chain joins TRBV13 and TRBJ2-1; D is perhaps TRBD2 (5 bases). The CDR3 is 14 amino acids. V was shortened by 0 bases and J by 7 bases, with 10 bases between the two germline ends. The germline CDR1 and CDR2 sequences are PRHDT and FYEKMQ (reference sequence). CDR3 loop: CASSLGLAPNEQFF. For the CDR3, the DNA is TGTGCCAGCAGCTTAGGGCTAGCTCCGAATGAGCAGTTCTTC.

This chain joins TRBV11-2 and TRBJ2-1, with 7 nucleotides matching TRBD1. The CDR3 is made up of 16 amino acids. V gave up 4 bases and J gave up 6 bases; unmatched junction bases: 12. Per germline, CDR1 SGHAT and CDR2 FQNNGV. CDR3 loop: CASSSLPGTVINEQFF. The CDR3 DNA reads as TGTGCCAGCAGCTCCCTGCCCGGGACAGTGATCAATGAGCAGTTCTTC.

This clone was seen a handful of times. The chain links TRBV6-1 to TRBJ2-7; TRBD1 is a possible D gene (5 bases). The CDR3 is 15 amino acids. Trimming left V 1 base short and J 4 bases short, with 14 bases between. The V gene's germline CDR1 is MNHNS and CDR2 SASEGT. The CDR3 sequence: CASSEGGATLYEQYV. The DNA of the CDR3 is TGTGCCAGCAGTGAAGGGGGCGCGACCCTTTACGAGCAGTACGTC.